This T cell receptor beta chain was observed in a study of control samples from healthy donors and cancer patients (TCRdb year 2020). This clone appeared a single time. Its antigen target is currently unknown. No base-level quality is on record; no much larger clone is a single base apart. CDR1 SEHNR and CDR2 FQNEAQ are derived from the germline V gene (reference sequence). V sheds 1 base and J sheds 1 base, leaving 13 bases between their ends. From the cysteine through the phenylalanine, the CDR3 covers 16 amino acids. Only the CDR3 portion is preserved as DNA: 48 bases, with reading frame beginning at the first base. The method behind the library was the immunoSEQ multiplex PCR assay. TCRdb provides this immuneACCESS table in a form limited to in-frame rearrangements. Some clones are lacking; in checked studies, under half of them reflect an unresolved V gene, and why the rest are absent is not known. The table for this sample lists 260,000 or so clones; about four fifths of them were counted only once. The ten biggest clones cover about an eighth of the sample.

The specimen was PBMCs. The sequence came from a woman aged 55 to 70 with lung cancer. The sequence is built from TRBV7-9 and TRBJ2-5; a tentative D call is TRBD1 (5 bases match). The CDR3 region: CASSLVGHPIQETQYF. The DNA sequence is TGTGCCAGCAGCTTAGTTGGACACCCGATCCAAGAGACCCAGTACTTC.